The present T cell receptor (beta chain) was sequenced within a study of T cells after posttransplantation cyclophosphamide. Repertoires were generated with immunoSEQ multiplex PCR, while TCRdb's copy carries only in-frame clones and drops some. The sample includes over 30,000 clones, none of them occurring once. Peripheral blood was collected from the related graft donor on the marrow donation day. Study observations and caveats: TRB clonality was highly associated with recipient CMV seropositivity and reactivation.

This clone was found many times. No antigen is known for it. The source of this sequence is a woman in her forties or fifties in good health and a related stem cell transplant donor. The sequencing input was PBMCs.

CDR3 residues: CASSTTGISYF. Here the CDR3 DNA reads TGTGCCAGTAGTACCACCGGGATCTCTTACTTC. The V gene is TRBV19, the J gene TRBJ2-5; D is possibly TRBD2 (5 bases). The CDR3 has 11 amino acids. Trimming took 4 bases from V and 14 from J, leaving 14 bases between them. The germline CDR1 and CDR2 sequences are LNHDA and SQIVND (reference sequence). Looking up the rest from reference TRBV19 and TRBJ2-5 gives the full variable domain: DGGITQSPKYLFRKEGQNVTLSCEQNLNHDAMYWYRQDPGQGLRLIYYSQIVNDFQKGDIAEGYSVSREKKESFPLTVTSAQKNPTAFYLCASSTTGISYFGPGTRLLVL.